The present T cell receptor (beta chain) was sequenced within a study of blood T cells in healthy people across ages. A sample-barcoded 5' primer and a J-beta primer mix were used in a second PCR of about 7 to 11 cycles. TCRdb reprocessed the 5' RACE reads via MiXCR and lists one record per CDR3 protein. The sample yields 1 million or so distinct CDR3 sequences, 20% to 25% seen once. In this sample, this clonotype turned up a few times. These data were also filed under a second study, of T cells of mothers and their children.

The TCR was taken from a girl aged 2 to 10 in good health. Source material: blood.

DNA of the CDR3: TGCAGTGCTAGATCCGGGACTAGCGGGAGGATTGTCGCAGATACGCAGTATTTT. Its translation is CSARSGTSGRIVADTQYF. The J gene is TRBJ2-3, the V gene TRBV20-1, with 15 bases lining up with TRBD2. CDR3 size: 18 residues. The J segment lost 4 bases and the V segment lost 2 bases, leaving 10 bases of the junction unmatched. Germline CDR1 is DFQATT and CDR2 is SNEGSKA (reference sequence).